This note documents a single TCR beta chain sequence. Its target is unknown. This entry is derived from a study of cytomegalovirus exposure and HLA in healthy donors. Broader study findings: Confirmation was obtained in vitro that a few CMV-associated chains are specific for CMV antigens.

Healthy bone marrow donors made up the cohort. This CDR3 contains 19 residues. With 2 bases removed from V and 0 bases from J, the gap between germline ends came to 17 bases. CDR1 and CDR2 (germline): MNHEY, SMNVEV (reference sequence). Vbeta (60) and Jbeta (13) primers were used in the PCR. Clones were sequenced by immunoSEQ multiplex PCR, and TCRdb holds only the in-frame ones, with some missing. The data contain about 140,000 clones, 70% to 90% of them singletons. The TCR sequence derives from a woman aged 35 to 49 in good health and CMV-seronegative. The V and J genes are TRBV27 and TRBJ1-6; weak D call: TRBD1 (5 bases). The sample was PBMCs. The DNA for the CDR3 is TGTGCCAGCAGTTTAGAGAAGTCCAGGGTTCACTCCTATAATTCACCCCTCCACTTT. Residues: CASSLEKSRVHSYNSPLHF.